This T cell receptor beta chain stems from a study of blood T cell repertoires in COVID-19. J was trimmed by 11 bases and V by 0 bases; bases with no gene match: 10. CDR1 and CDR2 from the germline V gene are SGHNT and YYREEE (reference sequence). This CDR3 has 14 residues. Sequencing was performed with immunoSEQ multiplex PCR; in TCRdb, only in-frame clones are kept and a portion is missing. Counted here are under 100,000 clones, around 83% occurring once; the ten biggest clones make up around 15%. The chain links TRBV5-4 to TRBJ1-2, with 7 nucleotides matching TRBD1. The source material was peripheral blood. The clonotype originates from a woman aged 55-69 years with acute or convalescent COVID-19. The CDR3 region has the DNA TGTGCCAGCAGCTTGGTGGCGGGACAGATGAGATACACCTTC. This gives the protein CASSLVAGQMRYTF.